This TCR beta chain was observed in a study of blood T cell repertoires in COVID-19. Study summary: Whether acute or convalescent, the COVID-19 samples came from the United States, Italy and Spain. PBMCs, B-cell-depleted T cells, or T cells were the source of the cDNA or gDNA that made up the material.

This clone was seen just once. Original analysis: Reference gene primer amplification gave estimated nucleated cell counts. Method: immunoSEQ multiplex PCR; TCRdb's copy keeps in-frame clones and lacks some. The V and J calls and clone size come from that table; D and trimming were worked out from the DNA. This table holds around 100,000 clones, 84% found once. The germline V and J ends were trimmed by 3 bases and 5 bases, with 15 bases remaining between them. Looked up from germline, CDR1 is SGDLS and CDR2 is YYNGEE. The CDR3 loop spans 15 amino acids. The sample consisted of peripheral blood. V is TRBV9 and J is TRBJ1-5; a possible D gene is TRBD1 (6 bases). This TCR was recovered from a human donor in a cohort sampled during active or convalescent COVID-19. The CDR3 nucleotides read TGTGCCAGCAGCGCCCAGGGGCTAAGGGATCAGCCCCAGCATTTT. Translated, it gives CASSAQGLRDQPQHF.